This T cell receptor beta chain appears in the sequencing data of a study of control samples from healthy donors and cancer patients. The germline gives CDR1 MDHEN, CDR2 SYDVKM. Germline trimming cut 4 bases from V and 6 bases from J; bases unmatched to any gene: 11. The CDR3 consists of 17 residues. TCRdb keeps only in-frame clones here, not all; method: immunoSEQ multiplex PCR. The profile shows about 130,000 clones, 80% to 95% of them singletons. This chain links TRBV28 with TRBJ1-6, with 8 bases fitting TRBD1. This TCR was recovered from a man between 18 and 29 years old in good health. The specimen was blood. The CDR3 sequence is CASSSRTGPPFNSPLHF. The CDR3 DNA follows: TGTGCCAGCAGTTCTAGGACAGGGCCCCCTTTTAATTCACCCCTCCACTTT. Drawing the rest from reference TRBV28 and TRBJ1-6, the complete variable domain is DVKVTQSSRYLVKRTGEKVFLECVQDMDHENMFWYRQDPGLGLRLIYFSYDVKMKEKGDIPEGYSVSREKKERFSLILESASTNQTSMYLCASSSRTGPPFNSPLHFGNGTRLTVT.